The 30 T cell receptor beta chains given below trace back to one sample, sequenced in a study of blood T cells in healthy people across ages. With a J-beta primer mix and a sample-barcoded 5' primer, a second PCR ran about 7 to 12 cycles. TCRdb reprocessed the 5' RACE reads with MiXCR, giving one entry per CDR3 protein. The data show roughly 1.5 million distinct CDR3 sequences, 35% to 45% seen once. The sequencing input was blood. These receptors came from a woman aged 18-29 years in good health.

V gene TRBV4-2 combines with J gene TRBJ1-2; a possible D gene is TRBD1 (5 bases). This CDR3 has 16 residues. Trimming removed 3 bases from V and 1 base from J, with 15 bases in between. Per the germline V gene, CDR1 is LGHNA and CDR2 is YNFKEQ. DNA for the CDR3: TGTGCCAGCAGCCACCCAGGGCCGCAAGTTAACTATGGCTACACCTTC. Encoded protein: CASSHPGPQVNYGYTF.

This clonotype was detected a few times. For the CDR3, the DNA is TGCGCCAGCAGCCGGGCGGGCGGGACCACAGATACGCAGTATTTT. Protein product: CASSRAGGTTDTQYF. The chain combines TRBV5-1 with TRBJ2-3; D possibly corresponds to TRBD2 (6 bases). V was shortened by 4 bases and J by 2 bases, with 14 bases between the two germline ends. The CDR3 consists of 15 residues. The germline gives CDR1 SGHRS, CDR2 YFSETQ.

This clonotype showed up just once. The chain recombines TRBV4-3 with TRBJ2-2; D ambiguous. The CDR3 loop spans 15 amino acids. V gave up 1 base and J gave up 4 bases, with 10 bases separating them. CDR1 is LGHNA, CDR2 YSLEER, per germline. The CDR3 is CASSQGVFGTGELFF. The CDR3 nucleotides are TGCGCCAGCAGCCAAGGGGTTTTTGGCACCGGGGAGCTGTTTTTT.

This clonotype has only a few counts. The chain recombines TRBV20-1 with TRBJ2-7; tentatively, D is TRBD1 (6 bases). V was cut by 0 bases and J by 0 bases, with 18 bases left in between. Germline CDR1 and CDR2: DFQATT and SNEGSKA (reference sequence). The CDR3 is 17 residues long. The CDR3 region is CSARESPDRRGSYEQYF. DNA of the CDR3: TGCAGTGCTAGAGAATCCCCAGACAGGCGTGGCTCCTACGAGCAGTACTTC.

This clonotype occurred a few times. This chain connects TRBV27 to TRBJ2-5; D call uncertain. Germline V gene lookup returns CDR1 MNHEY and CDR2 SMNVEV (reference sequence). This CDR3 has 14 amino acids. Trimming left V 0 bases short and J 4 bases short, with 9 bases between. Here the CDR3 reads CASSLSSATETQYF. CDR3 sequence (DNA): TGTGCCAGCAGTTTATCCTCAGCGACAGAGACCCAGTACTTC.

This chain links TRBV7-9 with TRBJ1-2; D remains ambiguous. The CDR3 sequence is 15 residues long. Germline V CDR1 and CDR2: SEHNR, FQNEAQ (reference sequence). Trimming took 1 base from V and 2 from J, leaving 11 bases between them. Written as DNA, the CDR3 is TGTGCCAGCAGCTTAGGGGTCAGGAAGAACTATGGCTACACCTTC. Its protein is CASSLGVRKNYGYTF.

This chain connects TRBV29-1 to TRBJ1-2, with a tentative D call TRBD1 (6 bases). The germline gives CDR1 SQVTM, CDR2 ANQGSEA. The CDR3 runs to 12 residues. V gave up 6 bases and J gave up 0 bases, with 8 bases separating them. CDR3 DNA: TGCAGCGTACAGGGTACTAACTATGGCTACACCTTC. Amino acid sequence: CSVQGTNYGYTF.

The V call is TRBV28, the J call TRBJ1-5; D is unresolved. The CDR3 loop spans 14 amino acids. Germline CDR1 and CDR2: MDHEN and SYDVKM. Trimming shortened V by 2 bases and J by 6 bases, and 11 bases separated the two germline ends. The CDR3: CASSLLPEAQPQHF. DNA of the CDR3: TGTGCCAGCAGTTTACTCCCCGAGGCTCAGCCCCAGCATTTT.

V and J are TRBV12-3 or TRBV12-4 and TRBJ1-1, with 7 positions matching TRBD1. With V trimmed by 5 bases and J by 6 bases, 3 bases remained unmatched. CDR3 length equals 12 residues. CDR3 DNA: TGTGCCAGCAGTCCGACAGGGCCTGAAGCTTTCTTT. Translated, it gives CASSPTGPEAFF.

The chain combines TRBV7-3 with TRBJ2-7; no reliable D call. CDR3 length: 14 amino acids. Germline CDR1 reads SGHTA; CDR2 reads FQGTGA. The ends were cut back, 1 base at V and 0 bases at J, with 7 bases in the middle. DNA of the CDR3: TGTGCCAGCAGCTTAAGCCAGTCCTCCTACGAGCAGTACTTC. Its protein product is CASSLSQSSYEQYF.

The chain has TRBV20-1 and TRBJ2-5; perhaps TRBD1 as D (6 bases). Per germline, CDR1 DFQATT and CDR2 SNEGSKA (reference sequence). The CDR3 loop spans 14 amino acids. Trimming left V 3 bases short and J 4 bases short, with 15 bases between. The CDR3 nucleotides are TGCAGTGCTAGGGCTTCCCTAGGGGGAGAGACCCAGTACTTC. The encoded protein is CSARASLGGETQYF.

This clonotype was observed a handful of times. V usage is TRBV4-3 and J usage is TRBJ2-2; maybe TRBD2 (6 bases). V was clipped by 1 base and J by 1 base, with 10 bases between them. CDR1 LGHNA and CDR2 YSLEER come from the germline V gene. The CDR3 loop spans 16 amino acids. As DNA, the CDR3 is TGCGCCAGCAGCCAAGGCCCCGGGAGGAACACCGGGGAGCTGTTTTTT. This translates into CASSQGPGRNTGELFF.

This clonotype was detected many times. This sequence joins TRBV20-1 and TRBJ2-1; D is unresolved. CDR3 length: 12 residues. Trimming shortened V by 2 bases and J by 6 bases, and 8 bases separated the two germline ends. CDR1 is DFQATT and CDR2 is SNEGSKA in the germline V gene (reference sequence). The CDR3 loop is CSARTDGNEQFF. DNA of the CDR3: TGCAGTGCTAGAACGGACGGCAATGAGCAGTTCTTC.

The chain joins TRBV4-1 to TRBJ1-1; D possibly corresponds to TRBD1 (5 bases). The CDR3 totals 15 residues. Trimming pared 1 base from V and 3 bases from J, leaving 12 bases between. Germline CDR1 reads MGHRA; CDR2 reads YSYEKL. The CDR3 nucleotides are TGCGCCAGCAGCCAAGTGTCAGGGCTATACACTGAAGCTTTCTTT. This gives the protein CASSQVSGLYTEAFF.

The J gene is TRBJ2-5, the V gene TRBV19; D call uncertain. Per germline, CDR1 LNHDA and CDR2 SQIVND (reference sequence). The CDR3 runs 11 residues. The V end was cut by 3 bases, the J end by 6 bases, with 5 bases between. CDR3 sequence (DNA): TGTGCCAGTAGTATCCTGAAGACCCAGTACTTC. Protein sequence: CASSILKTQYF.

This chain uses TRBV4-1 with TRBJ2-4; 9 bases are shared with TRBD1. The J call could be wrong; TRBJ2-7 is a better fit for the DNA end. The germline gives CDR1 MGHRA, CDR2 YSYEKL. This CDR3 is 18 amino acids long. CDR3 in DNA: TGCGCCAGCAGCCAGGGCCCCTTCGGACAGGGGATTAACTACGAGCAGTACTTC. Translation gives CASSQGPFGQGINYEQYF.

The chain couples TRBV12-3 or TRBV12-4 to TRBJ1-6, with D tentatively TRBD1 (5 bases). Trimming removed 2 bases at V and 9 bases at J, with 11 bases between. The CDR3 loop spans 14 amino acids. The CDR3 DNA follows: TGTGCCAGCAGTTTACGGCGGGGGATTTCACCCCTCCACTTT. Translated, it gives CASSLRRGISPLHF.

This clonotype was recorded a few times. The genes are TRBV11-2 and TRBJ2-3; D call uncertain. V lost 5 bases and J lost 0, with 12 bases in between. CDR1 is SGHAT and CDR2 is FQNNGV in the germline V gene. The CDR3 is 15 amino acids. CDR3 coding DNA: TGTGCCAGCAGCACCTGGAAGCAGAGCACAGATACGCAGTATTTT. This translates into CASSTWKQSTDTQYF.

J is TRBJ2-3 and V is TRBV20-1, with 14 bases aligning to TRBD2. This CDR3 spans 15 amino acids. Trimming took 5 bases from V and 9 from J; bases not matched to a gene: 10. The germline CDR1 and CDR2 sequences are DFQATT and SNEGSKA (reference sequence). The CDR3 reads CSAEGGTSGGRTQYF. The DNA of the CDR3 is TGCAGTGCTGAAGGAGGGACTAGCGGGGGCAGGACGCAGTATTTT.

The sample holds a few counts of this clonotype. V and J are TRBV4-1 and TRBJ2-3; 8 bases are shared with TRBD1. V dropped 1 base and J dropped 3; count of bases not matched to a gene: 6. The V gene's germline CDR1 is MGHRA and CDR2 YSYEKL. CDR3 length equals 16 residues. This CDR3 is CASSQGRTGRTDTQYF. As DNA, the CDR3 is TGCGCCAGCAGCCAAGGTCGGACAGGGAGAACAGATACGCAGTATTTT.

This clonotype was counted between two and nine times. The V and J genes are TRBV29-1 and TRBJ2-7, with D tentatively TRBD2 (7 bases). The CDR3 is 14 amino acids. Germline lookup yields CDR1 SQVTM and CDR2 ANQGSEA. Trimming removed 3 bases from V and 0 bases from J, with 12 bases in between. This CDR3 reads CSVDKGGSSYEQYF. The CDR3, as DNA: TGCAGCGTTGACAAGGGGGGGAGCTCCTACGAGCAGTACTTC.

This clonotype was seen a few times. The DNA of the CDR3 is TGTGCCAGCAGCGTGAGCTTGACTAGCGGGGGGATCCATGAGCAGTTCTTC. The encoded protein is CASSVSLTSGGIHEQFF. The rearrangement links TRBV9 to TRBJ2-1; 13 bases are shared with TRBD2. The J segment lost 8 bases and the V segment lost 2 bases, leaving 10 bases of the junction unmatched. The CDR3 is 17 residues long. Germline CDR1 SGDLS, CDR2 YYNGEE.

The chain carries TRBV7-2 and TRBJ1-5, with 9 bases matching TRBD1. Germline assignment: CDR1 SGHTA and CDR2 FQGNSA. V was clipped by 5 bases and J by 4 bases; unmatched bases: 9. The CDR3 consists of 16 residues. Here the CDR3 DNA reads TGTGCCAGCAGCCCCTCCGGGACAGGGACGAATCAGCCCCAGCATTTT. Its translation: CASSPSGTGTNQPQHF.

This chain connects TRBV20-1 to TRBJ2-3; the D gene is possibly TRBD2 (5 bases). V lost 6 bases and J lost 1, with 14 bases in between. The CDR3 sequence is 14 residues long. Germline CDR1 reads DFQATT; CDR2 reads SNEGSKA (reference sequence). This CDR3 reads CSAHTGLGTDTQYF. Here the CDR3 DNA reads TGCAGTGCACACACCGGACTTGGCACAGATACGCAGTATTTT.

This rearrangement joins TRBV4-2 to TRBJ2-3; the D gene is possibly TRBD2 (6 bases). CDR1 is LGHNA, CDR2 YNFKEQ, per germline. V was cut by 7 bases and J by 3 bases, with 14 bases left in between. The CDR3 sequence is 14 residues long. CDR3 DNA sequence: TGTGCCAGCAACCGGGAGTATGGGACAGATACGCAGTATTTT. This sequence encodes CASNREYGTDTQYF.

A few counts support this clonotype. The V gene is TRBV6-2 or TRBV6-3, the J gene TRBJ2-2, with 9 bases identical to TRBD2. The CDR3 consists of 15 residues. After removal of 8 bases from V and 7 bases from J, the junction contained 11 bases not matched to a gene. In germline, CDR1 is MNHEY, CDR2 SVGEGT. CDR3 nucleotide sequence: TGTGCCAGCTGTTTCAGGGGACTAGCCGGCGGGGAGCTGTTTTTT. Translation gives CASCFRGLAGGELFF.

The chain joins TRBV29-1 to TRBJ2-7; D is uncertain. The germline CDR1 and CDR2 sequences are SQVTM and ANQGSEA. V lost 7 bases to trimming and J lost 4 bases, with 17 bases between them. CDR3 length: 13 amino acids. CDR3 in DNA: TGCAGCGCCGAGACGGCGGTCCGGTACGAGCAGTACTTC. As protein: CSAETAVRYEQYF.

The chain uses TRBV20-1 and TRBJ2-1; 7 bases map to TRBD2. The junction had 6 bases not matched to a gene; V was cut back by 6 bases and J by 4 bases. Germline V gene sequence: CDR1 DFQATT, CDR2 SNEGSKA (reference sequence). The CDR3 sequence is 13 residues long. CDR3 in DNA: TGCAGTGCCCGAAAGCGGGGATACAATGAGCAGTTCTTC. This translates into CSARKRGYNEQFF.

The gene calls are TRBV29-1 and TRBJ2-3, with D perhaps being TRBD1 or TRBD2 (5 bases each). CDR3 length equals 11 residues. Between the trimmed V and J ends, which lost 4 bases and 6 bases, there was a span of 8 bases. Germline values: CDR1 SQVTM, CDR2 ANQGSEA. CDR3 sequence: CSVARDDTQYF. The DNA for the CDR3 is TGCAGCGTTGCCCGGGACGATACGCAGTATTTT.

The chain is built from TRBV6-1 and TRBJ1-5; perhaps TRBD1 as D (6 bases). The CDR3 runs 15 residues. Germline V lookup: CDR1 MNHNS, CDR2 SASEGT. Deletions cut 3 bases from V and 6 bases from J, with 15 bases between. This CDR3 is CASSDEAGVRQPQHF. The CDR3 DNA sequence: TGTGCCAGCAGTGACGAGGCAGGGGTCCGTCAGCCCCAGCATTTT.